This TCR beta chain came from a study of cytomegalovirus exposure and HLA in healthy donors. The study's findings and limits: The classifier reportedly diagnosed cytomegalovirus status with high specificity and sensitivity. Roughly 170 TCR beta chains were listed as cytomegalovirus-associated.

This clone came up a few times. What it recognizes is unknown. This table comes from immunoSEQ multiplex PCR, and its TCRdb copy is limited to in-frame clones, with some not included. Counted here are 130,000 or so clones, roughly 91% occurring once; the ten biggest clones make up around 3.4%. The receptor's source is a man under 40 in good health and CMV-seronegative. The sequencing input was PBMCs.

The CDR3 DNA is TGCAGCGTTACTACAGGGAACTATGGCTACACCTTC. This codes for CSVTTGNYGYTF. The chain uses TRBV29-1 and TRBJ1-2; a weak D match, TRBD1 (6 bases). V shed 5 bases and J shed 2 bases, with 9 bases lying between them. Germline V gene lookup returns CDR1 SQVTM and CDR2 ANQGSEA. The CDR3 consists of 12 residues.